The 19 T cell receptor beta chains in this list originate from one sample, sequenced in a study of blood T cells in healthy people across ages. A sample-barcoded 5' primer and a J-beta primer mix were used in a second PCR of roughly 7 to 12 cycles. From the 5' RACE reads, TCRdb called clonotypes with MiXCR, one entry per CDR3 protein. In the table there are 650,000 to 1,000,000 distinct CDR3 sequences, about 36% of which are singletons. Sequencing used blood. All receptors come from a man younger than 35 in good health.

To note about this clonotype: The junction departs from germline at one end; a sequencing error may be responsible. The rearrangement links TRBV9 to TRBJ1-2, with D perhaps matching TRBD1 (5 bases). There are 13 residues in the CDR3. CDR1 and CDR2 (germline): SGDLS, YYNGEE. In DNA, the CDR3 is TGTGCCAGCGGCGTCCAGGGCCACTATGGCTACACCTTC. Its translation: CASGVQGHYGYTF.

The chain carries TRBV20-1 and TRBJ1-2; no clear D. Trimming shortened V by 5 bases and J by 7 bases, and 20 bases separated the two germline ends. Germline V gene data show CDR1 as DFQATT and CDR2 as SNEGSKA (reference sequence). The CDR3 is made up of 14 amino acids. As DNA, the CDR3 is TGCAGTGCTCCTCCCCGGGAGAGGGCAGTTGGCTACACCTTC. Translation gives CSAPPRERAVGYTF.

The chain employs TRBV20-1 and TRBJ1-1; a possible D gene is TRBD1 (6 bases). The CDR3 loop spans 11 amino acids. Germline V lookup: CDR1 DFQATT, CDR2 SNEGSKA (reference sequence). Between the trimmed V and J ends, which lost 1 base and 8 bases, there was a span of 8 bases. The CDR3 loop reads CSARVQGEAFF. The CDR3 bases are TGCAGTGCTAGAGTCCAGGGGGAAGCTTTCTTT.

This clonotype came up a few times. V usage is TRBV27 and J usage is TRBJ2-3; 9 bases are shared with TRBD2. This CDR3 comprises 18 residues. With V trimmed by 7 bases and J by 5 bases, 19 bases remained unmatched. The germline CDR1 and CDR2 sequences are MNHEY and SMNVEV (reference sequence). The CDR3 DNA follows: TGTGCCAGCACCGCAGGGAAGGAAGCGGGGGGATCGGTAGATACGCAGTATTTT. It is translated as CASTAGKEAGGSVDTQYF.

The rearrangement joins TRBV18 to TRBJ2-7; a weak D match, TRBD1 (5 bases). This CDR3 is built from 15 residues. Trimming removed 3 bases at V and 7 bases at J, with 19 bases between. In germline, CDR1 is KGHSH, CDR2 LQKENI. DNA of the CDR3: TGTGCCAGCTCACCGGTAGGGCAGGGATACAATGAGCAGTACTTC. This encodes CASSPVGQGYNEQYF.

Remarks on this clonotype: One end of the junction does not line up with germline, which may come from a read error. The V gene is TRBV7-2, the J gene TRBJ1-5, with 8 positions matching TRBD1. CDR1 and CDR2 (germline): SGHTA, FQGNSA. The CDR3 extends over 13 amino acids. CDR3 sequence reads: CASSADRGQPQHF. CDR3 nucleotide sequence: TGTGCTAGCAGCGCAGACAGGGGTCAGCCCCAGCATTTT. Looking up the rest from reference TRBV7-2 and TRBJ1-5 gives the full variable domain: GAGVSQSPSNKVTEKGKDVELRCDPISGHTALYWYRQSLGQGLEFLIYFQGNSAPDKSGLPSDRFSAERTGGSVSTLTIQRTQQEDSAVYLCASSADRGQPQHFGDGTRLSIL.

The rearrangement links TRBV9 to TRBJ1-1; D perhaps matches TRBD1 (6 bases). CDR1 and CDR2 (germline): SGDLS, YYNGEE. CDR3 length equals 16 residues. Trimming shortened V by 0 bases and J by 4 bases, and 16 bases separated the two germline ends. DNA of the CDR3: TGTGCCAGCAGCGTAGGTGGGGGGGCGCGGGGCACTGAAGCTTTCTTT. Translated, it gives CASSVGGGARGTEAFF. Using reference TRBV9 and TRBJ1-1 for the parts outside the CDR3, the full variable domain is DSGVTQTPKHLITATGQRVTLRCSPRSGDLSVYWYQQSLDQGLQFLIQYYNGEERAKGNILERFSAQQFPDLHSELNLSSLELGDSALYFCASSVGGGARGTEAFFGQGTRLTVV.

This clonotype was detected ten times or more. The chain carries TRBV27 and TRBJ2-1, with D uncertain. Trimming cost V 0 bases and J 12 bases, with 9 bases left between them. CDR3 size: 12 residues. Germline values: CDR1 MNHEY, CDR2 SMNVEV (reference sequence). CDR3 DNA sequence: TGTGCCAGCAGTTTATCTGGGCAAGGGCAGTTCTTC. Encoded protein: CASSLSGQGQFF.

This clonotype was picked up a small number of times. V is TRBV28 and J is TRBJ2-7; weak D call: TRBD2 (5 bases). Germline V gene data show CDR1 as MDHEN and CDR2 as SYDVKM. This CDR3 has 16 residues. The ends were cut back, 3 bases at V and 1 base at J, with 16 bases in the middle. The CDR3 DNA reads TGTGCCAGCAGTTTCGGCCTCTCCAGCGGATCCTACGAGCAGTACTTC. Its protein is CASSFGLSSGSYEQYF. Together with reference TRBV28 and TRBJ2-7, the CDR3 gives the full variable domain: DVKVTQSSRYLVKRTGEKVFLECVQDMDHENMFWYRQDPGLGLRLIYFSYDVKMKEKGDIPEGYSVSREKKERFSLILESASTNQTSMYLCASSFGLSSGSYEQYFGPGTRLTVT.

As concerns this clonotype: This may be a read error, as it is one base from a much larger clone. The CDR3 loop is CTSSRDAGGWNEQFF. The CDR3 DNA sequence: TGCACCAGCAGCAGGGATGCGGGGGGTTGGAATGAGCAGTTCTTC. The chain uses TRBV5-1 and TRBJ2-1; 8 bases are a match to TRBD2. Germline V gene data show CDR1 as SGHRS and CDR2 as YFSETQ. This CDR3 spans 15 amino acids.

The chain joins TRBV9 to TRBJ2-2; D may be TRBD1 (6 bases). V lost 1 base and J lost 0, with 10 bases in between. The CDR3 is made up of 16 amino acids. CDR1 is SGDLS, CDR2 YYNGEE, per germline. The CDR3 reads CASSVRGRPNTGELFF. The CDR3 nucleotides read TGTGCCAGCAGCGTAAGGGGGAGACCGAACACCGGGGAGCTGTTTTTT. Supplemented by reference TRBV9 and TRBJ2-2, the full variable domain reads DSGVTQTPKHLITATGQRVTLRCSPRSGDLSVYWYQQSLDQGLQFLIQYYNGEERAKGNILERFSAQQFPDLHSELNLSSLELGDSALYFCASSVRGRPNTGELFFGEGSRLTVL.

The chain uses TRBV7-2 and TRBJ2-3; D possibly matches TRBD1 or TRBD2 (6 bases each). Trimming left V 10 bases short and J 0 bases short, with 20 bases between. The germline V gene has CDR1 SGHTA and CDR2 FQGNSA. CDR3 length equals 16 residues. The CDR3 loop reads CATSLGGSPSTDTQYF. Written as DNA, the CDR3 is TGTGCCACCTCATTGGGGGGCAGCCCGAGCACAGATACGCAGTATTTT.

The chain is built from TRBV15 and TRBJ2-7; D is unclear. The CDR3 has 13 amino acids. CDR1 is LNHNV, CDR2 YYDKDF, per germline (reference sequence). The V end was cut by 1 base, the J end by 3 bases, with 7 bases between. The CDR3 nucleotides read TGTGCCACCAGCAGAGCGGTAAGCTACGAGCAGTACTTC. Residues: CATSRAVSYEQYF. Complete variable domain (other parts from reference TRBV15 and TRBJ2-7): DAMVIQNPRYQVTQFGKPVTLSCSQTLNHNVMYWYQQKSSQAPKLLFHYYDKDFNNEADTPDNFQSRRPNTSFCFLDIRSPGLGDTAMYLCATSRAVSYEQYFGPGTRLTVT.

CDR3 protein: CATSRDSAGYTEAFF. The CDR3 DNA reads as TGTGCCACCAGCAGAGATTCGGCGGGGTACACTGAAGCTTTCTTT. The chain is built from TRBV15 and TRBJ1-1; D unclear. V was clipped by 0 bases and J by 3 bases, with 11 bases between them. The CDR3 is 15 amino acids. Germline V gives CDR1 LNHNV, CDR2 YYDKDF (reference sequence).

The chain couples TRBV7-2 to TRBJ2-4; D possibly corresponds to TRBD2 (7 bases). Germline V gene data show CDR1 as SGHTA and CDR2 as FQGNSA. The CDR3 extends over 14 amino acids. V was clipped by 1 base and J by 6 bases, with 10 bases between them. In nucleotides, the CDR3 is TGTGCCAGCAGCTTAGAGGGGGGGCGAAACATTCAGTACTTC. Its translation is CASSLEGGRNIQYF.

The chain recombines TRBV4-2 with TRBJ2-1; tentative D call: TRBD2 (7 bases). This CDR3 is built from 15 residues. Germline values: CDR1 LGHNA, CDR2 YNFKEQ. V lost 7 bases, J lost 0 bases, and 13 bases lay in between. Written as DNA, the CDR3 is TGTGCCAGCACTCGGGGGGCGAGCTCCTACAATGAGCAGTTCTTC. Protein product: CASTRGASSYNEQFF.

Here the CDR3 reads CASIPNRRRGDYTDTQYF. The CDR3 nucleotides read TGTGCCAGCATTCCGAACCGGCGGCGGGGGGATTACACAGATACGCAGTATTTT. J is TRBJ2-3 and V is TRBV6-2 or TRBV6-3; TRBD2 matches at 8 bases. CDR3 length: 18 residues. Germline CDR1 is MNHEY and CDR2 is SVGEGT. Trimming cost V 7 bases and J 2 bases; bases outside gene matches: 17.

The sample holds a few counts of this clonotype. This chain uses TRBV29-1 with TRBJ2-1, with TRBD1 identical over 7 bases. Germline lookup yields CDR1 SQVTM and CDR2 ANQGSEA. The CDR3 consists of 14 residues. After removal of 7 bases from V and 2 bases from J, the junction contained 8 bases not matched to a gene. The chain's CDR3 is CSAGWTGPYNEQFF. In DNA, the CDR3 is TGCAGCGCTGGTTGGACAGGACCCTACAATGAGCAGTTCTTC.

The chain employs TRBV5-1 and TRBJ1-1; no definite D call. This CDR3 contains 15 residues. The ends were cut back, 1 base at V and 1 base at J, with 11 bases in the middle. Germline V CDR1 and CDR2: SGHRS, YFSETQ. The DNA of the CDR3 is TGCGCCAGCAGCTTGATATCGGATCAGAACACTGAAGCTTTCTTT. Translated, it gives CASSLISDQNTEAFF.